This passage covers 25 T cell receptor beta chains from one sample sequenced in a study of CD8 T cells in ankylosing spondylitis. TCRdb analysed the 5' RACE reads with MiXCR anew, one entry per CDR3 protein. This sample has about 240,000 distinct CDR3 sequences; about 10% occur once, and the top ten carry 6.8%. The specimen was blood, either unsorted or a sorted T cell fraction (not recorded which). The receptors derive from a male donor with ankylosing spondylitis or in good health (not recorded which).

This clonotype was seen a handful of times. The chain has TRBV7-9 and TRBJ2-1; possible D gene TRBD2, 6 bases. The CDR3 runs 13 residues. Germline V gene sequence: CDR1 SEHNR, CDR2 FQNEAQ (reference sequence). Trimming took off 5 bases at V and 9 bases at J, with 14 bases between the two ends. In nucleotides, the CDR3 is TGTGCCAGCAGCATACTAGCCCCAAGTGAGCAGTTCTTC. It specifies CASSILAPSEQFF.

The chain combines TRBV5-1 with TRBJ1-1, with no clear D. The ends were cut back, 5 bases at V and 2 bases at J, with 10 bases in the middle. This CDR3 region has 13 residues. Germline CDR1 SGHRS, CDR2 YFSETQ. DNA for the CDR3: TGCGCCAGCAGAGATGTCCTAAACACTGAAGCTTTCTTT. Residues: CASRDVLNTEAFF.

This chain connects TRBV29-1 to TRBJ2-4; D is unclear. The CDR3 consists of 15 residues. The V gene's germline CDR1 is SQVTM and CDR2 ANQGSEA. Trimming cost V 7 bases and J 2 bases, with 18 bases left between them. DNA of the CDR3: TGCAGCGCCGCCGGACGGGCTGAATCCAAAAACATTCAGTACTTC. Residues: CSAAGRAESKNIQYF.

This clonotype was observed a few times. J is TRBJ2-5 and V is TRBV28; possible D gene TRBD2, 6 bases. From germline, CDR1 is MDHEN and CDR2 SYDVKM. The CDR3 length is 14 residues. V dropped 0 bases and J dropped 7 bases, with 12 bases sitting between them. The CDR3: CASSLWAGRGTQYF. DNA of the CDR3: TGTGCCAGCAGTTTATGGGCTGGGCGGGGGACCCAGTACTTC.

The chain is built from TRBV7-2 and TRBJ2-3; perhaps TRBD2 as D (5 bases). Trimming pared 4 bases from V and 6 bases from J, leaving 17 bases between. The CDR3 is 15 amino acids. CDR1 and CDR2 (germline): SGHTA, FQGNSA. CDR3 sequence: CASSSQRSRGDTQYF. Here the CDR3 DNA reads TGTGCCAGCAGCTCCCAGCGGAGTCGAGGCGATACGCAGTATTTT.

The V call is TRBV6-4, the J call TRBJ2-5; 10 bases match TRBD1. The CDR3 consists of 16 residues. The junction had 8 bases not matched to a gene; V was cut back by 6 bases and J by 1 base. Germline V gives CDR1 MRHNA, CDR2 SNTAGT. CDR3 sequence reads: CASSLTGGELQETQYF. The CDR3 bases are TGTGCCAGCAGCCTGACAGGGGGCGAGCTCCAAGAGACCCAGTACTTC.

This clonotype showed up many times. The chain couples TRBV20-1 to TRBJ2-1, with 11 bases that match TRBD2. Germline V gene lookup returns CDR1 DFQATT and CDR2 SNEGSKA (reference sequence). Trimming at V came to 3 bases and at J to 0 bases, leaving 4 bases not matched to a gene. The CDR3 has 16 amino acids. The CDR3 here is CSARKLAGASYNEQFF. CDR3 DNA sequence: TGCAGTGCTAGGAAACTAGCGGGAGCCTCCTACAATGAGCAGTTCTTC.

This clonotype was detected a few times. The chain's CDR3 is CASSLEALYEQYF. CDR3 DNA sequence: TGCGCCAGCAGCTTGGAGGCTTTATACGAGCAGTACTTC. This chain joins TRBV5-1 and TRBJ2-7; the D is unclear. The CDR3 spans 13 residues. Germline loops: CDR1 SGHRS, CDR2 YFSETQ. V was trimmed by 0 bases and J by 4 bases, leaving 8 bases between them.

This clonotype was counted many times. The CDR3 DNA sequence: TGTGCCAGCAGCCCCGGGGTCTCCATCGTGGGCTACACCTTC. The encoded protein is CASSPGVSIVGYTF. V gene TRBV3-1 combines with J gene TRBJ1-2; no clear D. Germline V CDR1 and CDR2: LGHDT, YNNKEL (reference sequence). Trimming left V 4 bases short and J 8 bases short, with 17 bases between. This CDR3 has 14 residues.

V and J are TRBV5-1 and TRBJ2-7, with D perhaps assigned TRBD1 or TRBD2 (5 bases each). CDR1 is SGHRS and CDR2 is YFSETQ in the germline V gene. With 4 bases removed from V and 4 bases from J, the gap between germline ends came to 18 bases. The CDR3 is made up of 15 amino acids. The CDR3 region has the DNA TGCGCCAGCAGCCTGGGAGCGACAGCAATGTACGAGCAGTACTTC. It yields the protein CASSLGATAMYEQYF.

This clonotype was recorded at least ten times. CDR3 in DNA: TGTGCCAGCAGGAGACAGTACGAGGTTTTTGAAGCTTTCTTT. As protein: CASRRQYEVFEAFF. The chain combines TRBV6-1 with TRBJ1-1, with D tentatively TRBD1 (5 bases). This CDR3 is 14 amino acids long. Germline CDR1 reads MNHNS; CDR2 reads SASEGT. V was trimmed by 6 bases and J by 7 bases, leaving 18 bases between them.

In this sample, this clonotype turned up many times. The gene calls are TRBV5-1 and TRBJ1-3; D is unresolved. The germline gives CDR1 SGHRS, CDR2 YFSETQ. Between the trimmed V and J ends, which lost 0 bases and 4 bases, there was a span of 8 bases. The CDR3 is 14 residues long. The CDR3 DNA reads TGCGCCAGCAGCTTGGACAGTGGGGGAAACACCATATATTTT. Its protein product is CASSLDSGGNTIYF. Combining the CDR3 with reference TRBV5-1 and TRBJ1-3 gives the whole variable domain KAGVTQTPRYLIKTRGQQVTLSCSPISGHRSVSWYQQTPGQGLQFLFEYFSETQRNKGNFPGRFSGRQFSNSRSEMNVSTLELGDSALYLCASSLDSGGNTIYFGEGSWLTVV.

The V gene is TRBV20-1, the J gene TRBJ1-6, with D maybe TRBD1 (5 bases). V lost 3 bases and J 6 bases, leaving 18 bases between the germline ends. CDR3 length equals 16 residues. Germline lookup yields CDR1 DFQATT and CDR2 SNEGSKA (reference sequence). The CDR3 region is CSASGRGQGTNSPLHF. The CDR3 nucleotides read TGCAGTGCTAGCGGGAGGGGTCAGGGTACTAATTCACCCCTCCACTTT.

This clonotype has a count of ten or more. The rearrangement joins TRBV20-1 to TRBJ1-3; D is possibly TRBD1 (6 bases). Trimming pared 0 bases from V and 7 bases from J, leaving 13 bases between. Germline values: CDR1 DFQATT, CDR2 SNEGSKA (reference sequence). CDR3 size: 14 residues. In nucleotides, the CDR3 is TGCAGTGCTAGAGATCGGGCAGGGGACAACACCATATATTTT. This gives the protein CSARDRAGDNTIYF.

This clonotype has just a few counts. The rearrangement links TRBV12-3 or TRBV12-4 to TRBJ2-2, with D uncertain. Trimming cost V 1 base and J 0 bases, with 9 bases left between them. The CDR3 sequence is 16 residues long. The CDR3 sequence: CASSLVWRPNTGELFF. The CDR3 nucleotides are TGTGCCAGCAGTTTAGTATGGAGACCGAACACCGGGGAGCTGTTTTTT.

This clonotype was counted a few times. The J gene is TRBJ1-6, the V gene TRBV5-1; D remains unclear. Looked up from germline, CDR1 is SGHRS and CDR2 is YFSETQ. Trimming cost V 7 bases and J 4 bases, with 12 bases left between them. This CDR3 has 14 amino acids. The CDR3 coding sequence is TGCGCCAGCGGGGAGGGAGCGTATAATTCACCCCTCCACTTT. Its protein product is CASGEGAYNSPLHF.

This clonotype showed up many times. This CDR3 is CASSLTQDSDTQYF. The CDR3 DNA sequence: TGTGCCAGCAGCTTAACGCAGGATTCAGATACGCAGTATTTT. This chain uses TRBV7-3 with TRBJ2-3; D not resolved. Germline loops: CDR1 SGHTA, CDR2 FQGTGA. Trimming shortened V by 0 bases and J by 4 bases, and 8 bases separated the two germline ends. The CDR3 runs 14 residues.

The chain has TRBV5-1 and TRBJ2-3; possibly TRBD2 for D (5 bases). Germline CDR1 reads SGHRS; CDR2 reads YFSETQ. Deletions cut 7 bases from V and 2 bases from J, with 17 bases between. The CDR3 has 15 residues. The CDR3 DNA reads as TGCGCCAGCCGATACACTGGACTCACCACAGATACGCAGTATTTT. Translating it yields CASRYTGLTTDTQYF.

This clonotype was picked up many times. The chain uses TRBV20-1 and TRBJ2-1; 8 positions match TRBD1. Germline CDR1 is DFQATT and CDR2 is SNEGSKA (reference sequence). V shed 4 bases, J shed 4 bases, and the junction held 6 bases outside the gene matches. This CDR3 is 14 amino acids long. Written as DNA, the CDR3 is TGCAGTGCTAACACGGGACAGGCATACAATGAGCAGTTCTTC. Translation gives CSANTGQAYNEQFF.

This rearrangement joins TRBV7-9 to TRBJ2-5, with TRBD1 matching over 8 bases. CDR1 is SEHNR and CDR2 is FQNEAQ in the germline V gene (reference sequence). The V segment lost 1 base and the J segment 5 bases; nucleotides outside the gene matches: 6. The CDR3 is 15 residues long. CDR3 residues: CASSLGTGSSETQYF. Written as DNA, the CDR3 is TGTGCCAGCAGCTTAGGGACAGGGTCTAGTGAGACCCAGTACTTC.

This clonotype was found many times. This chain uses TRBV11-2 with TRBJ1-1; D is perhaps TRBD1 (5 bases). V was trimmed by 1 base and J by 2 bases, leaving 11 bases between them. Per the germline V gene, CDR1 is SGHAT and CDR2 is FQNNGV. This CDR3 is 15 amino acids long. The DNA for the CDR3 is TGTGCCAGCAGCTTAGCGGTGGGGGGAAACACTGAAGCTTTCTTT. Translated: CASSLAVGGNTEAFF.

In its sample, this clonotype was seen many times. V usage is TRBV20-1 and J usage is TRBJ2-5, with TRBD2 matching over 8 bases. V shed 0 bases, J shed 4 bases, and the junction held 4 bases outside the gene matches. The CDR3 totals 14 residues. Germline V gene lookup returns CDR1 DFQATT and CDR2 SNEGSKA (reference sequence). The CDR3 region has the DNA TGCAGTGCTAGAGATGTCCTAGCGGGAGAGACCCAGTACTTC. Its translation: CSARDVLAGETQYF.

Comment on this clonotype: With a much larger clone just one base away, this may be a read error. This rearrangement joins TRBV5-1 to TRBJ2-2, with 8 bases fitting TRBD1. This CDR3 has 16 amino acids. CDR1 is SGHRS and CDR2 is YFSETQ in the germline V gene. The CDR3 DNA reads TGCGTCAGCAGCTCTTCGACAGGGGAGGTCACCGGGGAGCTGTTTTTT. Amino acids: CVSSSSTGEVTGELFF.

This clonotype was counted ten times or more. The chain combines TRBV6-6 with TRBJ1-5; D uncertain. Germline V CDR1 and CDR2: MNHNY, SVGAGI (reference sequence). V was cut by 5 bases and J by 3 bases, with 8 bases left in between. The CDR3 has 13 residues. CDR3 nucleotide sequence: TGTGCCAGCAGTCGGACCTACAATCAGCCCCAGCATTTT. Protein: CASSRTYNQPQHF.

In its sample, this clonotype was seen a few times. The chain couples TRBV6-2 or TRBV6-3 to TRBJ2-1; D ambiguous. Trimming stripped 6 bases from V and 2 bases from J, with 14 bases between. This CDR3 contains 15 residues. CDR1 is MNHEY, CDR2 SVGEGT, per germline. CDR3: CASSPLEVPYNEQFF. CDR3 in DNA: TGTGCCAGCAGCCCCCTCGAGGTTCCCTACAATGAGCAGTTCTTC.